This note documents a single TCR beta chain sequence. What it recognizes is unknown. Measured with immunoSEQ multiplex PCR; TCRdb has only the in-frame clones, and not every one. This table holds some 420,000 clones, 70% to 90% found once. Treatment defined: roughly 18 received Ad26.COV2.S at low or high dose, single or two shots; roughly 5 received placebo; per-sample allocation not given. Following the first vaccine or placebo injection, samples were taken on day 63. This sample is part of a study of Ad26.COV2.S vaccination and SARS-CoV-2 variants. Whole-study context: Each vaccinee took Ad26.COV2.S intramuscularly, once or twice 56 days apart.

The CDR3 is 17 residues long. V lost 2 bases, J lost 4 bases, and 7 bases stayed unmatched. Germline V gene lookup returns CDR1 LNHDA and CDR2 SQIVND (reference sequence). Study-wide results and limits: Total responses of T cells may have been underestimated by the analyses of TCR breadth and depth.

Sequencing used peripheral blood, obtained in a trial of Ad26.COV2.S vaccine versus placebo. The source of this sequence is a person between 18 and 60 years old who received the Ad26.COV2.S COVID-19 vaccine or a placebo. The gene calls are TRBV19 and TRBJ1-5; 11 nucleotides align to TRBD1. CDR3 bases: TGTGCCAGTAGTATAAGGACAGGGGGCCGGATTAATCAGCCCCAGCATTTT. It translates to CASSIRTGGRINQPQHF. The full variable domain, its missing parts supplied by reference TRBV19 and TRBJ1-5, is DGGITQSPKYLFRKEGQNVTLSCEQNLNHDAMYWYRQDPGQGLRLIYYSQIVNDFQKGDIAEGYSVSREKKESFPLTVTSAQKNPTAFYLCASSIRTGGRINQPQHFGDGTRLSIL.